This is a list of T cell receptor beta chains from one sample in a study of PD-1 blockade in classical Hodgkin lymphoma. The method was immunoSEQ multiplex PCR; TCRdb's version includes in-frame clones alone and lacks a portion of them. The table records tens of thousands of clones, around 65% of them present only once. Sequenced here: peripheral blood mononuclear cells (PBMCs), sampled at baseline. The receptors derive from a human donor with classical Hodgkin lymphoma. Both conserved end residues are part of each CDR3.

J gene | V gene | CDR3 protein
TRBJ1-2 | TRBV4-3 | CASSQEIGRGHGYTF
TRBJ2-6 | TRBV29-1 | CSVDRGSCGANVLTF
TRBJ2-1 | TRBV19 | CASRRGRSYNEQFF
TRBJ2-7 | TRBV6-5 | CASSYLPSGKGEQYF
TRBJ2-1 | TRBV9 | CASSASSFNEQFF
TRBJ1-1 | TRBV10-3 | CAIGRENTEAFF
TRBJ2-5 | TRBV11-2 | CASSPGLAETQYF
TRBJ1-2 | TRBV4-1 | CASSQRTGVYFNGYTF
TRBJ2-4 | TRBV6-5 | CASSHSNIQYF
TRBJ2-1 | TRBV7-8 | CASSLFGGRDEQFF
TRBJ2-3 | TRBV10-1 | CASSRTVLTDTQYF
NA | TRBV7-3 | CASSLSSGSSYEQYF
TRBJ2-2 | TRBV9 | CASSVDVTDYTGELFF
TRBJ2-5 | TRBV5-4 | CASSLAAGGPSETQYF
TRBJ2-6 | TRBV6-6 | CASRGSNVLTF
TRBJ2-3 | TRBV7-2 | CASSRDFTDTQYF
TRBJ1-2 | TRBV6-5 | CASSYAWTGLKGYTF
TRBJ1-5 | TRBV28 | CASSLMNQPQHF
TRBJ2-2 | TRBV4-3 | CASSQGPGGQNTGELFF
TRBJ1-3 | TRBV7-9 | CASSLVGDSGNTIYF
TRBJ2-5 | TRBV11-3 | CASSPWETQYF
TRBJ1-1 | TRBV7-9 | CASSLVLGTGRGTEAFF
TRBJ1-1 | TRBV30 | CAWTDNSGTEAFF
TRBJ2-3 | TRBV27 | CASSFGTGSDTQYF
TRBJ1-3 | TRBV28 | CASYRTGQGGNTIYF
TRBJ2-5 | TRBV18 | CASSPGTGAQETQYF
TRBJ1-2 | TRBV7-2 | CASSLSPSGYTF
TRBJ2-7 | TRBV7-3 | CASSPDGSEQYF
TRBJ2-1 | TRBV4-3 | CASSRSGGAAQQFF
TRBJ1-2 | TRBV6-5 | CASSYTDNYGYTF
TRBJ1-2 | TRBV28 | CASSKQGRDYGYTF
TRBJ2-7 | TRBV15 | CATSRGVGLGGSEQYF
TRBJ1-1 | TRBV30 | CAWRSGVKSEAFF
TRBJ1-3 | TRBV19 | CASSRPDIGNTIYF
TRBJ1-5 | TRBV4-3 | CASSQFYPGQGSLYSNQPQHF
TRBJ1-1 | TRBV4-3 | CASSQALWNTEAFF
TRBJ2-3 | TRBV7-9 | CASSLTRLTDTQYF
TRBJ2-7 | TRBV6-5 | CASSSRGEQYF
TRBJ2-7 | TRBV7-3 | CASSSLATPYEQYF
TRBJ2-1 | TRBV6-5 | CASSSTGFEQFF
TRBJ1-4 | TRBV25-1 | CASSLTATNEKLFF
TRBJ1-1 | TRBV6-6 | CASNTREGNTEAFF
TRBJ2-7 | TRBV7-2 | CASSPGTIAGLAYEQYF
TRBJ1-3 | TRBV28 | CASSSRTGMILSGNTIYF
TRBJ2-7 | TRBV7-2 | CASSLEGGVYEQYF
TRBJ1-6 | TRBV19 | CASSTEQGKPLHF
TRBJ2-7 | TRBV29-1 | CSVGGGTGVPYEQYF
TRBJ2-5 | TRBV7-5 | CARSFKDREETQYF
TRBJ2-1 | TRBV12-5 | CASGPGDNNYNEQFF
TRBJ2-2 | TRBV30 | CAWASWGSNTGELFF
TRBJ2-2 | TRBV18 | CASPLTGTSGSHTGELFF